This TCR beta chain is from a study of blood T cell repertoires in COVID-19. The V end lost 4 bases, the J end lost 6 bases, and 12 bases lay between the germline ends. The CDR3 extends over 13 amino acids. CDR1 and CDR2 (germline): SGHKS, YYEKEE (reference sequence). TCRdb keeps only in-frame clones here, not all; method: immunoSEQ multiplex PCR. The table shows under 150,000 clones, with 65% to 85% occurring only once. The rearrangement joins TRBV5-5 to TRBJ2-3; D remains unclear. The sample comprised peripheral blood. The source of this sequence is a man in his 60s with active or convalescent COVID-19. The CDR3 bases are TGTGCCAGCAGCGCTTTAACACCGGATACGCAGTATTTT. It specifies CASSALTPDTQYF.